Presented here are 7 T cell receptor beta chains from one specimen sequenced in a study of graft-versus-host responses after intestinal transplantation. For these TCRs, the target antigens are not known. Some clones are missing from TCRdb's copy, which holds only in-frame ones; the method was immunoSEQ multiplex PCR. The sample comprises nearly 95,000 clones, about 93% of which are singletons, and more than 1.5% rests with the top ten. The sample consisted of unstimulated CD8+ T cells sorted from spleen or lymph node cells, taken before intestinal transplant. The receptors derive from a human donor who received an intestinal transplant.

The chain links TRBV4-3 to TRBJ2-3; TRBD2 is a possible D gene (5 bases). The CDR3 is 14 amino acids. Germline V gene data show CDR1 as LGHNA and CDR2 as YSLEER. Trimming left V 0 bases short and J 4 bases short, with 8 bases between. This CDR3 reads CASSQEGGSDTQYF. CDR3 coding DNA: TGCGCCAGCAGCCAAGAAGGCGGGTCAGATACGCAGTATTTT.

The gene calls are TRBV5-4 and TRBJ1-1, with D unclear. V was cut by 0 bases and J by 11 bases, with 11 bases left in between. Germline CDR1 and CDR2: SGHNT and YYREEE (reference sequence). The CDR3 is 12 amino acids. The CDR3, as DNA: TGTGCCAGCAGCTTGGGGGGAGGAACGGCTTTCTTT. Translated, it gives CASSLGGGTAFF. Filled out from reference TRBV5-4 and TRBJ1-1, the complete variable domain reads ETGVTQSPTHLIKTRGQQVTLRCSSQSGHNTVSWYQQALGQGPQFIFQYYREEENGRGNFPPRFSGLQFPNYSSELNVNALELDDSALYLCASSLGGGTAFFGQGTRLTVV.

The chain carries TRBV5-6 and TRBJ2-3; TRBD2 is a possible D gene (5 bases). The CDR3 extends over 16 amino acids. Germline V gene lookup returns CDR1 SGHDT and CDR2 YYEEEE. The V end was cut by 1 base, the J end by 4 bases, with 16 bases between. The DNA of the CDR3 is TGTGCCAGCAGCTTGTTACTTAAAGGGAGCGCAGATACGCAGTATTTT. Its translation: CASSLLLKGSADTQYF.

The chain joins TRBV6-4 to TRBJ2-5; 14 bases fit TRBD2. Germline CDR1 MRHNA, CDR2 SNTAGT. The CDR3 runs to 16 residues. Here the CDR3 reads CAPATGTSGGLRTQYF. CDR3 nucleotide sequence: TGTGCTCCCGCCACCGGGACTAGCGGGGGTCTTAGGACCCAGTACTTC.

CDR3: CASSSRGAATEAFF. CDR3 sequence (DNA): TGTGCCAGCAGCTCCCGGGGGGCAGCCACTGAAGCTTTCTTT. This chain joins TRBV11-2 and TRBJ1-1; possible D gene TRBD1, 6 bases. The CDR3 is 14 residues long. Trimming left V 4 bases short and J 4 bases short, with 13 bases between. Germline lookup yields CDR1 SGHAT and CDR2 FQNNGV.

The chain combines TRBV15 with TRBJ1-3; a weak D match, TRBD1 (6 bases). V lost 0 bases, J lost 2 bases, and 14 bases lay in between. CDR3 length: 17 amino acids. CDR1 and CDR2 (germline): LNHNV, YYDKDF (reference sequence). This chain's CDR3 is CATSRDPPRGAGNTIYF. CDR3 sequence (DNA): TGTGCCACCAGCAGAGATCCCCCCAGGGGAGCTGGAAACACCATATATTTT. Using reference TRBV15 and TRBJ1-3 for the parts outside the CDR3, the full variable domain is DAMVIQNPRYQVTQFGKPVTLSCSQTLNHNVMYWYQQKSSQAPKLLFHYYDKDFNNEADTPDNFQSRRPNTSFCFLDIRSPGLGDTAMYLCATSRDPPRGAGNTIYFGEGSWLTVV.

The chain uses TRBV27 and TRBJ2-7; D may be TRBD1 (7 bases). Germline CDR1 MNHEY, CDR2 SMNVEV (reference sequence). This CDR3 region has 16 residues. V shed 5 bases and J shed 5 bases, with 22 bases lying between them. DNA of the CDR3: TGTGCCAGCAGTCCCTCCTCCAGGGGGGCCGGCAACGAGCAGTACTTC. Amino acids: CASSPSSRGAGNEQYF.